The 10 T cell receptor beta chains below were found in one sample sequenced in a study of T cells in localized non-small cell lung cancer. Profiling relied on immunoSEQ multiplex PCR, and the TCRdb table lists in-frame clones only, not all of them. The table includes approximately 21,000 clones, 88% detected once. The source was peripheral blood mononuclear cells, collected before any cancer treatment. These receptors were taken from a male donor aged 60 or over with stage II lung adenocarcinoma.

The gene calls are TRBV5-1 and TRBJ2-7; either TRBD1 or TRBD2 may supply D (6 bases each). V was cut by 3 bases and J by 7 bases, with 20 bases left in between. The germline V gene has CDR1 SGHRS and CDR2 YFSETQ. The CDR3 has 15 amino acids. CDR3 sequence reads: CASSYTTPGAGEQYF. Written as DNA, the CDR3 is TGCGCCAGCAGCTATACTACCCCAGGGGCGGGGGAGCAGTACTTC.

V and J are TRBV2 and TRBJ2-1; unclear D gene. This CDR3 has 11 amino acids. Trimming removed 8 bases at V and 4 bases at J, with 6 bases between. Germline CDR1 reads SNHLY; CDR2 reads FYNNEI. The CDR3 spells CASSEYNEQFF. CDR3 nucleotide sequence: TGTGCCAGCTCGGAGTACAATGAGCAGTTCTTC.

CDR3 residues: CATSRDGTGYYGYTF. The CDR3 DNA is TGTGCCACCAGCAGAGACGGGACAGGGTACTATGGCTACACCTTC. This chain joins TRBV15 and TRBJ1-2, with 9 positions matching TRBD1. This CDR3 is built from 15 residues. J gave up 3 bases and V 0 bases, and 2 bases lay outside the gene matches. Germline V gene lookup returns CDR1 LNHNV and CDR2 YYDKDF (reference sequence).

The J gene is TRBJ2-5, the V gene TRBV10-2; D is unresolved. V lost 5 bases and J 5 bases, leaving 6 bases between the germline ends. Germline lookup yields CDR1 WSHSY and CDR2 SAAADI. This CDR3 is 11 amino acids long. CDR3 nucleotides: TGCGCCAGCAGTCCCCGGGAGACCCAGTACTTC. This translates into CASSPRETQYF.

The rearrangement uses TRBV7-8 and TRBJ2-2, with a tentative D call TRBD2 (6 bases). CDR3 length equals 17 residues. Between the trimmed V and J ends, which lost 2 bases and 3 bases, there was a span of 16 bases. Germline V gene sequence: CDR1 SGHVS, CDR2 FQNEAQ. Written as DNA, the CDR3 is TGTGCCAGCAGCTTATCAGGCGGGGTCGCCGACACCGGGGAGCTGTTTTTT. It specifies CASSLSGGVADTGELFF.

On this clone itself: The same CDR3 can be traced to other DNA sequences in this sample. V is TRBV7-9 and J is TRBJ2-5; the D call may be TRBD1 or TRBD2 (6 bases each). This CDR3 region has 16 residues. CDR1 SEHNR and CDR2 FQNEAQ come from the germline V gene (reference sequence). The V and J ends lost 6 bases and 7 bases respectively, with 24 bases between them. The CDR3 nucleotides read TGTGCCAGCAGTTCGGCAGGGGAAGGGCGGCGGGGGACCCAGTACTTC. Protein sequence: CASSSAGEGRRGTQYF.

J is TRBJ2-7 and V is TRBV11-3, with D tentatively TRBD2 (6 bases). Germline V gene data show CDR1 as SGHNT and CDR2 as YENEEA. V was trimmed by 5 bases and J by 4 bases, leaving 15 bases between them. The CDR3 totals 14 residues. The CDR3 bases are TGTGCCAGCAGCCCCTCTGGGACTGGATACGAGCAGTACTTC. Translation gives CASSPSGTGYEQYF.

This chain connects TRBV19 to TRBJ2-6; D may be TRBD1 (6 bases). This CDR3 contains 20 residues. Germline V lookup: CDR1 LNHDA, CDR2 SQIVND (reference sequence). V lost 2 bases, J lost 3 bases, and 23 bases lay in between. The CDR3 bases are TGTGCCAGTAGTATAAACGCGGCAGGGGTATATTCGGGTGGGGCCAACGTCCTGACTTTC. Translation gives CASSINAAGVYSGGANVLTF.

This chain links TRBV6-1 with TRBJ2-3, with D maybe TRBD2 (6 bases). V gave up 5 bases and J gave up 2 bases, with 11 bases separating them. The CDR3 sequence is 14 residues long. From germline, CDR1 is MNHNS and CDR2 SASEGT. In nucleotides, the CDR3 is TGTGCCAGCAGTCCGGGACTGATCACAGATACGCAGTATTTT. This translates into CASSPGLITDTQYF.

This CDR3 is CASSPTGGDYGYTF. DNA of the CDR3: TGTGCCAGCTCACCGACAGGGGGGGACTATGGCTACACCTTC. V is TRBV18 and J is TRBJ1-2, with TRBD1 matching 9 bases. The ends lost 3 bases at V and 3 bases at J; junction bases unmatched: 2. There are 14 residues in the CDR3. Germline CDR1 KGHSH, CDR2 LQKENI.